These 26 T cell receptor beta chains share one sample of origin, sequenced in a study of blood T cells in healthy people across ages (dated by TCRdb to the mid-2010s). Library generation was performed with 5' RACE. The sequencer listed for this sample is Illumina HiSeq 2500. A second PCR of about 7 to 12 cycles was performed with a sample-barcoded 5' primer and a J-beta primer mix. TCRdb reanalyzed the raw reads on its own, using fastp at Q25 for trimming and MiXCR for clone calling, and kept in-frame beta chains. Rows matching on CDR3 protein sequence are summarized as one entry with the most common DNA and genes. The sample data list roughly 1,700,000 distinct CDR3 sequences, and 28% of these were observed just once. The ten most abundant clones make up 7.7% of the sample. The sequencing input was blood. Receptors were obtained from a woman aged 25 to 39 in good health.

This clonotype was found a few times. CDR3 DNA: TGTGCCAGCAGTTGGAGGAGTCTTGGGGAGACCCAGTACTTC. This sequence encodes CASSWRSLGETQYF. The chain uses TRBV12-3 or TRBV12-4 and TRBJ2-5; perhaps TRBD2 as D (5 bases). The CDR3 spans 14 residues. The V end lost 4 bases, the J end lost 5 bases, and 14 bases lay between the germline ends.

In this sample, this clonotype turned up once. The junction does not match germline at one end; this may be a read error. This chain links TRBV18 with TRBJ2-1; possible D gene TRBD2, 5 bases. The germline V gene encodes CDR1 KGHSH and CDR2 LQKENI. CDR3 length equals 13 residues. The CDR3 loop reads CAGSPHRGNEQFF. The CDR3 nucleotides read TGTGCCGGCTCACCTCACCGGGGCAATGAGCAGTTCTTC.

The genes are TRBV3-1 and TRBJ2-1; D remains ambiguous. Germline V gene data show CDR1 as LGHDT and CDR2 as YNNKEL (reference sequence). The CDR3 runs to 15 residues. Trimming left V 4 bases short and J 13 bases short, with 23 bases between. The CDR3 coding sequence is TGTGCCAGCAGCCCCAGCCAAAACTCACCCCTATATCAGTTCTTC. This sequence encodes CASSPSQNSPLYQFF.

This clonotype came up a few times. The V gene is TRBV12-3 or TRBV12-4, the J gene TRBJ1-4; TRBD1 might be the D (6 bases). CDR3 length: 16 residues. Trimming cost V 6 bases and J 1 base, with 15 bases left between them. CDR3 amino acids: CASRKTGLGTNEKLFF. Written as DNA, the CDR3 is TGTGCCAGCAGAAAAACAGGGTTGGGAACTAATGAAAAACTGTTTTTT.

This clonotype was recorded at least ten times. This chain links TRBV29-1 with TRBJ1-2; D might be TRBD1 (6 bases). V was clipped by 2 bases and J by 5 bases, with 18 bases between them. Germline V lookup: CDR1 SQVTM, CDR2 ANQGSEA. This CDR3 comprises 15 residues. This CDR3 is CSVETTGPKTYGYTF. In DNA form, the CDR3 reads TGCAGCGTTGAAACAACAGGGCCAAAGACTTATGGCTACACCTTC.

This clonotype was counted a few times. V is TRBV15 and J is TRBJ1-1; D is ambiguous. Germline CDR1 reads LNHNV; CDR2 reads YYDKDF (reference sequence). CDR3 length equals 13 residues. Trimming took 0 bases from V and 4 from J, leaving 6 bases between them. The DNA of the CDR3 is TGTGCCACCAGCAGAGATCCGACCACTGAAGCTTTCTTT. Amino acids: CATSRDPTTEAFF.

A few counts support this clonotype. This chain uses TRBV7-9 with TRBJ2-1; D gene ambiguous. CDR1 is SEHNR, CDR2 FQNEAQ, per germline (reference sequence). The CDR3 contains 14 residues. V shed 11 bases and J shed 1 base, with 15 bases lying between them. The CDR3 bases are TGTGCCGTATCGAGACCTCCTTCCTACAATGAGCAGTTCTTC. Its protein product is CAVSRPPSYNEQFF.

In its sample, this clonotype was seen a few times. The chain carries TRBV9 and TRBJ1-2; tentative D call: TRBD1 (5 bases). Trimming left V 4 bases short and J 8 bases short, with 18 bases between. Germline CDR1 reads SGDLS; CDR2 reads YYNGEE. The CDR3 length is 14 residues. The CDR3 sequence: CASSRDGTRLGYTF. CDR3 in DNA: TGTGCCAGCAGCCGAGATGGGACCCGGTTGGGCTACACCTTC. Based on the CDR3 plus reference TRBV9 and TRBJ1-2, the full variable domain is DSGVTQTPKHLITATGQRVTLRCSPRSGDLSVYWYQQSLDQGLQFLIQYYNGEERAKGNILERFSAQQFPDLHSELNLSSLELGDSALYFCASSRDGTRLGYTFGSGTRLTVV.

On this clonotype: A much larger clone sits a single nucleotide away, making a read error possible. The rearrangement uses TRBV29-1 and TRBJ2-7, with 10 nucleotides matching TRBD2. Germline lookup yields CDR1 SQVTM and CDR2 ANQGSEA. The CDR3 length is 14 residues. The J segment lost 6 bases and the V segment lost 5 bases, leaving 10 bases of the junction unmatched. The CDR3 region is CSVRGLAESREQYF. The CDR3 coding sequence is TGCAGCGTTCGAGGACTAGCGGAATCTCGCGAGCAGTACTTC.

This chain connects TRBV3-1 to TRBJ2-1; 8 nucleotides line up with TRBD2. The CDR3 extends over 18 amino acids. V dropped 4 bases and J dropped 9; count of bases not matched to a gene: 20. Germline loops: CDR1 LGHDT, CDR2 YNNKEL (reference sequence). CDR3 nucleotide sequence: TGTGCCAGCAGCCCCGTTCCGGGTAGGCGGGGGGCCTTACCTGAGCAGTTCTTC. The encoded protein is CASSPVPGRRGALPEQFF.

This clonotype appeared many times. This sequence joins TRBV27 and TRBJ2-7; D might be TRBD1 (6 bases). V was shortened by 2 bases and J by 2 bases, with 13 bases between the two germline ends. In germline, CDR1 is MNHEY, CDR2 SMNVEV (reference sequence). The length of the CDR3 is 15 residues. The CDR3 region has the DNA TGTGCCAGCAGTTTAAGCATCGGACAGACCTACGAGCAGTACTTC. This sequence encodes CASSLSIGQTYEQYF.

The CDR3 DNA is TGTGCCAGCAGCTCCCTCGGAGCGGGGGGAGATACGCAGTATTTT. Amino acids: CASSSLGAGGDTQYF. The V and J genes are TRBV11-2 and TRBJ2-3; 9 nucleotides line up with TRBD2. Germline trimming cut 4 bases from V and 5 bases from J; bases unmatched to any gene: 7. This CDR3 has 15 amino acids. Germline CDR1 and CDR2: SGHAT and FQNNGV.

This clonotype was counted only a few times. The CDR3 DNA follows: TGTGCCAGCAGCTGTAATACGCAGTATTTT. Its translation: CASSCNTQYF. The V gene is TRBV11-2, the J gene TRBJ2-3; D is ambiguous. The germline V gene encodes CDR1 SGHAT and CDR2 FQNNGV. The CDR3 extends over 10 amino acids. The V and J ends lost 4 bases and 7 bases respectively, with 3 bases between them.

This clonotype appeared many times. The V gene is TRBV7-9, the J gene TRBJ2-1; maybe TRBD2 (5 bases). This CDR3 comprises 12 residues. Trimming left V 2 bases short and J 7 bases short, with 6 bases between. CDR1 SEHNR and CDR2 FQNEAQ come from the germline V gene (reference sequence). CDR3 region: CASSLLANEQFF. As DNA, the CDR3 is TGTGCCAGCAGCTTACTAGCTAATGAGCAGTTCTTC. Based on the CDR3 plus reference TRBV7-9 and TRBJ2-1, the full variable domain is DTGVSQNPRHKITKRGQNVTFRCDPISEHNRLYWYRQTLGQGPEFLTYFQNEAQLEKSRLLSDRFSAERPKGSFSTLEIQRTEQGDSAMYLCASSLLANEQFFGPGTRLTVL.

This sequence joins TRBV5-1 and TRBJ2-5; 7 bases are a match to TRBD1. This CDR3 is 14 amino acids long. V lost 3 bases, J lost 3 bases, and 5 bases stayed unmatched. CDR1 is SGHRS, CDR2 YFSETQ, per germline. CDR3 in DNA: TGCGCCAGCAGCTCGGGACAGCGAAAAGAGACCCAGTACTTC. It is translated as CASSSGQRKETQYF. Together with reference TRBV5-1 and TRBJ2-5, the CDR3 gives the full variable domain: KAGVTQTPRYLIKTRGQQVTLSCSPISGHRSVSWYQQTPGQGLQFLFEYFSETQRNKGNFPGRFSGRQFSNSRSEMNVSTLELGDSALYLCASSSGQRKETQYFGPGTRLLVL.

This clonotype showed up many times. The junction and the germline gene differ at one end; a read error may be behind it. V usage is TRBV20-1 and J usage is TRBJ2-1; 13 bases align to TRBD2. The germline V gene encodes CDR1 DFQATT and CDR2 SNEGSKA (reference sequence). The CDR3 sequence is 15 residues long. The CDR3 nucleotides are TGCAGTGTTAGACGGTCCGGGACTAGCGGGAAAAGGCAGTTCTTC. It yields the protein CSVRRSGTSGKRQFF.

In the case of this clonotype: A much larger clone differs by one base, so this may be a read error. The chain joins TRBV28 to TRBJ2-7; 7 bases are a match to TRBD1. The CDR3 is 16 residues long. CDR1 MDHEN and CDR2 SYDVKM come from the germline V gene. The CDR3 DNA is TGTGCCGGCAGTTTTACCCCTCGGGACAGCTCCTACGAGCAGTACTTC. Translation: CAGSFTPRDSSYEQYF. Full variable domain (rest looked up from reference TRBV28 and TRBJ2-7): DVKVTQSSRYLVKRTGEKVFLECVQDMDHENMFWYRQDPGLGLRLIYFSYDVKMKEKGDIPEGYSVSREKKERFSLILESASTNQTSMYLCAGSFTPRDSSYEQYFGPGTRLTVT.

The chain has TRBV7-9 and TRBJ1-4, with D tentatively TRBD1 (6 bases). V was shortened by 4 bases and J by 8 bases, with 11 bases between the two germline ends. CDR1 and CDR2 from the germline V gene are SEHNR and FQNEAQ (reference sequence). This CDR3 is built from 13 residues. The CDR3 DNA is TGTGCCAGCAGCTCAGGGGCGGAAGAAAAACTGTTTTTT. Its translation is CASSSGAEEKLFF.

Ten or more counts support this clonotype. The chain carries TRBV3-1 and TRBJ2-1; TRBD2 agrees at 7 bases. CDR3 length equals 15 residues. After removal of 1 base from V and 3 bases from J, the junction contained 3 bases not matched to a gene. The V gene's germline CDR1 is LGHDT and CDR2 YNNKEL (reference sequence). Here the CDR3 DNA reads TGTGCCAGCAGCCAAGGGTTAGCGGGCTACAATGAGCAGTTCTTC. It translates to CASSQGLAGYNEQFF.

This clonotype was picked up a small number of times. The rearrangement joins TRBV10-3 to TRBJ2-3; D possibly corresponds to TRBD2 (6 bases). This CDR3 spans 15 amino acids. The V gene's germline CDR1 is ENHRY and CDR2 SYGVKD. Trimming shortened V by 4 bases and J by 5 bases, and 16 bases separated the two germline ends. For the CDR3, the DNA is TGTGCCATCAGTGCGGGGACTTCCCGCGGAGATACGCAGTATTTT. It codes for CAISAGTSRGDTQYF.

This clonotype was detected a few times. The chain recombines TRBV29-1 with TRBJ2-3; TRBD2 might be the D (6 bases). The germline V gene has CDR1 SQVTM and CDR2 ANQGSEA. This CDR3 is built from 12 residues. Trimming took 6 bases from V and 4 from J, leaving 11 bases between them. This chain's CDR3 is CSVRRGSDTQYF. The DNA of the CDR3 is TGCAGCGTCCGCCGGGGGTCAGATACGCAGTATTTT.

Comment on this clonotype: A much larger clone lies one base from this, so it may be a read error. The gene calls are TRBV7-2 and TRBJ1-1; D is uncertain. CDR1 SGHTA and CDR2 FQGNSA come from the germline V gene. V lost 5 bases and J lost 3, with 10 bases in between. The CDR3 is 13 amino acids. The CDR3 loop reads CASSLTMDTEAFF. In DNA, the CDR3 is TGTGCCAGCAGCCTTACTATGGACACTGAAGCTTTCTTT.

The chain uses TRBV7-2 and TRBJ2-3, with 7 bases aligning to TRBD2. Germline CDR1 SGHTA, CDR2 FQGNSA. Trimming took 3 bases from V and 0 from J; bases not matched to a gene: 6. The CDR3 loop spans 16 amino acids. The CDR3 is CASSFTSASSTDTQYF. In DNA, the CDR3 is TGTGCCAGCAGCTTCACTAGCGCCTCTAGCACAGATACGCAGTATTTT.

This chain links TRBV4-3 with TRBJ2-3; no definite D call. The CDR3 runs to 13 residues. Per germline, CDR1 LGHNA and CDR2 YSLEER. V lost 2 bases, J lost 4 bases, and 7 bases lay in between. The CDR3 bases are TGCGCCAGCAGCCAAATGCCTGCAGATACGCAGTATTTT. Translating it yields CASSQMPADTQYF.

This clonotype was counted only a few times. The V call is TRBV4-1, the J call TRBJ2-7; TRBD2 matches at 9 bases. Trimming cost V 4 bases and J 2 bases; bases outside gene matches: 24. The length of the CDR3 is 21 residues. Germline V gene sequence: CDR1 MGHRA, CDR2 YSYEKL. The CDR3 here is CASSPFSRSSGTPSGTYEQYF. DNA for the CDR3: TGCGCCAGCAGCCCTTTCTCAAGGTCTAGCGGGACACCCTCGGGGACCTACGAGCAGTACTTC.

The rearrangement joins TRBV3-1 to TRBJ2-7; D perhaps matches TRBD1 (6 bases). V gave up 0 bases and J gave up 2 bases, with 11 bases separating them. There are 15 residues in the CDR3. The V gene's germline CDR1 is LGHDT and CDR2 YNNKEL (reference sequence). The CDR3 nucleotides read TGTGCCAGCAGCCAAGATCTCGGGACAACCTACGAGCAGTACTTC. Translation gives CASSQDLGTTYEQYF.